Shown below are 32 T cell receptor beta chains from a single sample sequenced in a study of blood T cell repertoires in COVID-19. The assay was immunoSEQ multiplex PCR, and TCRdb's table has in-frame clones only and misses some. The sample records fewer than 300,000 clones, over 70% being singletons. The source material was peripheral blood. These receptors were taken from a woman in her thirties or forties who had recovered from COVID-19.

This chain links TRBV7-2 with TRBJ1-2; tentative D call: TRBD1 (5 bases). The CDR3 length is 15 residues. Trimming pared 0 bases from V and 4 bases from J, leaving 12 bases between. Germline loops: CDR1 SGHTA, CDR2 FQGNSA. CDR3 loop: CASSLARGGGYGYTF. The CDR3 nucleotides are TGTGCCAGCAGCTTAGCAAGGGGCGGGGGCTATGGCTACACCTTC.

The gene calls are TRBV3-1 (or the pseudogene TRBV3-2) and TRBJ1-1; a weak D match, TRBD1 (5 bases). Trimming cost V 5 bases and J 4 bases, with 14 bases left between them. Germline CDR1 LGHDT, CDR2 YNNKEL (reference sequence). This CDR3 is 14 amino acids long. Here the CDR3 DNA reads TGTGCCAGCAGCTCCCTCGGCGGGGGCACTGAAGCTTTCTTT. As protein: CASSSLGGGTEAFF.

A remark on this clone: Mismatch with germline at one junction end may stem from a read error. This chain connects TRBV10-3 to TRBJ2-2; 7 bases fit TRBD1. Germline CDR1 reads ENHRY; CDR2 reads SYGVKD. The CDR3 runs 15 residues. The CDR3 region has the DNA TGTGCCATCAGTGTGACAGGGTCGAACCCCGGGGAGCTGTTTTTT. It is translated as CAISVTGSNPGELFF.

The V gene is TRBV2, the J gene TRBJ1-5; TRBD1 might be the D (5 bases). The CDR3 spans 13 residues. V was clipped by 7 bases and J by 5 bases, with 12 bases between them. Germline-derived CDR1 and CDR2 are SNHLY and FYNNEI. CDR3 in DNA: TGTGCCAGCACCGAGGCCAGGGATCAGCCCCAGCATTTT. As protein: CASTEARDQPQHF.

This clone has just one count. This sequence joins TRBV10-3 and TRBJ2-7; 8 nucleotides line up with TRBD1. V shed 0 bases, J shed 3 bases, and the junction held 1 base outside the gene matches. The CDR3 totals 14 residues. CDR1 is ENHRY, CDR2 SYGVKD, per germline. The CDR3 DNA sequence: TGTGCCATCAGTGAGTCGGGACAGGACTACGAGCAGTACTTC. Protein sequence: CAISESGQDYEQYF.

The rearrangement uses TRBV11-2 and TRBJ1-1; D is possibly TRBD1 (6 bases). Between the trimmed V and J ends, which lost 5 bases and 11 bases, there was a span of 18 bases. The germline CDR1 and CDR2 sequences are SGHAT and FQNNGV. CDR3 length: 13 residues. CDR3 sequence reads: CASSPEATGGAFF. The DNA of the CDR3 is TGTGCCAGCAGCCCCGAAGCGACAGGTGGGGCTTTCTTT.

The chain is built from TRBV27 and TRBJ2-3; weak D call: TRBD1 (5 bases). The germline gives CDR1 MNHEY, CDR2 SMNVEV (reference sequence). The CDR3 length is 14 residues. V dropped 5 bases and J dropped 0 bases, with 9 bases sitting between them. The CDR3 nucleotides read TGTGCCAGCAGTACAAGGACAAGCACAGATACGCAGTATTTT. Translation: CASSTRTSTDTQYF.

This clone was counted between two and nine times. The CDR3 nucleotides are TGTGCCAGCAGCCCCTTTTGGAACACTGAAGCTTTCTTT. It encodes CASSPFWNTEAFF. This chain links TRBV14 with TRBJ1-1; unclear D gene. CDR3 size: 13 residues. Germline CDR1 reads SGHDN; CDR2 reads FVKESK. V was cut by 4 bases and J by 1 base, with 7 bases left in between.

This rearrangement joins TRBV20-1 to TRBJ1-2; D remains ambiguous. Germline CDR1 DFQATT, CDR2 SNEGSKA (reference sequence). The CDR3 sequence is 11 residues long. The germline V and J ends were trimmed by 3 bases and 5 bases, with 7 bases remaining between them. The CDR3, as DNA: TGCAGTGCTAGTGACCATTATGGCTACACCTTC. Translation: CSASDHYGYTF.

V gene TRBV5-4 combines with J gene TRBJ2-7, with 7 bases that match TRBD2. V was pared by 0 bases and J by 9 bases, with 15 bases of the junction left unmatched. This CDR3 spans 16 amino acids. The V gene's germline CDR1 is SGHNT and CDR2 YYREEE (reference sequence). CDR3 bases: TGTGCCAGCAGCTTGGGTGGCGGGGGAGCCGTATTCGGGCAGTACTTC. It encodes CASSLGGGGAVFGQYF.

Only one count was recorded for this clone. J is TRBJ2-5 and V is TRBV2; D might be TRBD2 (6 bases). V shed 8 bases and J shed 0 bases, with 13 bases lying between them. This CDR3 has 14 amino acids. Germline V lookup: CDR1 SNHLY, CDR2 FYNNEI. CDR3 amino acids: CASAGRAYQETQYF. The CDR3 nucleotides read TGTGCCAGCGCGGGGCGGGCATACCAAGAGACCCAGTACTTC.

The V and J genes are TRBV2 and TRBJ1-2; D unclear. Germline loops: CDR1 SNHLY, CDR2 FYNNEI. V gave up 4 bases and J gave up 7 bases, with 13 bases separating them. CDR3 length: 13 residues. Here the CDR3 DNA reads TGTGCCAGCAGTGTGGAGTTAAACGGTGGCTACACCTTC. Translation: CASSVELNGGYTF.

This clone was counted a few times. The V gene is TRBV18, the J gene TRBJ1-2; TRBD1 aligns across 10 bases. CDR3 size: 14 residues. J gave up 7 bases and V 4 bases, and 6 bases lay outside the gene matches. Per germline, CDR1 KGHSH and CDR2 LQKENI. The CDR3 coding sequence is TGTGCCAGCTCACGCGGACAGGGGGTGTCTGGCTACACCTTC. As protein: CASSRGQGVSGYTF. Supplemented by reference TRBV18 and TRBJ1-2, the full variable domain reads NAGVMQNPRHLVRRRGQEARLRCSPMKGHSHVYWYRQLPEEGLKFMVYLQKENIIDESGMPKERFSAEFPKEGPSILRIQQVVRGDSAAYFCASSRGQGVSGYTFGSGTRLTVV.

V and J are TRBV7-9 and TRBJ2-7; no definite D call. Germline V gene data show CDR1 as SEHNR and CDR2 as FQNEAQ (reference sequence). There are 15 residues in the CDR3. Trimming left V 6 bases short and J 3 bases short, with 18 bases between. The CDR3 DNA is TGTGCCAGCAGACATGACCTACAGATCGGCTACGAGCAGTACTTC. This encodes CASRHDLQIGYEQYF.

V is TRBV11-2 and J is TRBJ2-7; D not resolved. Trimming pared 9 bases from V and 0 bases from J, leaving 18 bases between. Germline V gives CDR1 SGHAT, CDR2 FQNNGV. The CDR3 has 15 amino acids. CDR3 sequence: CASRIPGSSSYEQYF. CDR3 DNA: TGTGCCAGTCGGATTCCCGGGTCATCCTCCTACGAGCAGTACTTC.

The V gene is TRBV27, the J gene TRBJ2-2; D perhaps matches TRBD1 (5 bases). The CDR3 has 15 residues. Trimming pared 1 base from V and 3 bases from J, leaving 9 bases between. Germline V gives CDR1 MNHEY, CDR2 SMNVEV (reference sequence). CDR3 sequence (DNA): TGTGCCAGCAGTTTATGGCCAGGGTACACCGGGGAGCTGTTTTTT. It codes for CASSLWPGYTGELFF.

The rearrangement uses TRBV5-1 and TRBJ2-5, with TRBD2 matching 9 bases. CDR1 and CDR2 (germline): SGHRS, YFSETQ. The CDR3 has 16 amino acids. Trimming took 4 bases from V and 3 from J; bases not matched to a gene: 10. The CDR3 sequence: CASSPGAASGEETQYF. CDR3 DNA sequence: TGCGCCAGCAGCCCTGGCGCCGCTAGCGGGGAAGAGACCCAGTACTTC.

The V call is TRBV30, the J call TRBJ1-2; D is unresolved. Deletions cut 0 bases from V and 8 bases from J, with 10 bases between. The CDR3 has 12 residues. The germline CDR1 and CDR2 sequences are GTSNPN and SVGIG (reference sequence). Written as DNA, the CDR3 is TGTGCCTGGAGTGTACAGCCGGGAGGCTACACCTTC. The encoded protein is CAWSVQPGGYTF. The full variable domain, rest sourced from reference TRBV30 and TRBJ1-2, is SQTIHQWPATLVQPVGSPLSLECTVEGTSNPNLYWYRQAAGRGLQLLFYSVGIGQISSEVPQNLSASRPQDRQFILSSKKLLLSDSGFYLCAWSVQPGGYTFGSGTRLTVV.

The CDR3 spells CASSSTGISHEQYF. Here the CDR3 DNA reads TGTGCCAGCAGCTCTACAGGGATATCTCACGAGCAGTACTTC. The chain is built from TRBV7-3 and TRBJ2-7; weak D call: TRBD1 (6 bases). CDR1 is SGHTA, CDR2 FQGTGA, per germline. This CDR3 spans 14 amino acids. V was clipped by 4 bases and J by 5 bases, with 15 bases between them.

This chain joins TRBV6-5 and TRBJ1-2; a weak D match, TRBD1 (6 bases). The CDR3 loop spans 16 amino acids. Deletions cut 4 bases from V and 2 bases from J, with 17 bases between. Germline values: CDR1 MNHEY, CDR2 SVGAGI. The CDR3 region is CASSFRRVDRNYGYTF. The CDR3 DNA sequence: TGTGCCAGCAGTTTCCGACGGGTTGACAGGAACTATGGCTACACCTTC.

J is TRBJ1-1 and V is TRBV7-2; D is unclear. The V end lost 5 bases, the J end lost 1 base, and 14 bases lay between the germline ends. Germline V gives CDR1 SGHTA, CDR2 FQGNSA. There are 15 residues in the CDR3. The chain's CDR3 is CASSPQSVSNTEAFF. Written as DNA, the CDR3 is TGTGCCAGCAGCCCCCAATCGGTTTCGAACACTGAAGCTTTCTTT.

In its sample, this clone was seen a few times. The rearrangement uses TRBV3-1 (or the pseudogene TRBV3-2) and TRBJ1-4, with 7 bases matching TRBD1. From germline, CDR1 is LGHDT and CDR2 YNNKEL (reference sequence). V was pared by 2 bases and J by 8 bases, with 11 bases of the junction left unmatched. The CDR3 has 16 residues. The CDR3 protein is CASSQKRETGTEKLFF. The CDR3, as DNA: TGTGCCAGCAGCCAAAAAAGGGAGACAGGGACGGAAAAACTGTTTTTT.

This rearrangement joins TRBV2 to TRBJ1-1; TRBD1 is a possible D gene (5 bases). V dropped 6 bases and J dropped 4 bases, with 15 bases sitting between them. This CDR3 comprises 14 residues. CDR1 is SNHLY, CDR2 FYNNEI, per germline. This CDR3 is CASSPGGVVTEAFF. The CDR3 DNA follows: TGTGCCAGCAGCCCGGGGGGGGTGGTCACTGAAGCTTTCTTT.

J is TRBJ1-4 and V is TRBV2, with 9 nucleotides matching TRBD1. CDR1 and CDR2 (germline): SNHLY, FYNNEI. The CDR3 extends over 13 amino acids. The trim removed 7 bases at V and 8 bases at J, leaving 5 bases unmatched. The CDR3 region is CASNGQGREKLFF. The DNA for the CDR3 is TGTGCCAGCAATGGACAGGGGAGGGAAAAACTGTTTTTT.

The rearrangement joins TRBV2 to TRBJ2-2; D not resolved. The CDR3 contains 14 residues. CDR1 SNHLY and CDR2 FYNNEI come from the germline V gene. V lost 6 bases, J lost 1 base, and 9 bases lay in between. Here the CDR3 DNA reads TGTGCCAGCAGGGTGCGCGTGAACACCGGGGAGCTGTTTTTT. It is translated as CASRVRVNTGELFF.

The chain has TRBV7-2 and TRBJ2-5; perhaps TRBD2 as D (5 bases). Germline V lookup: CDR1 SGHTA, CDR2 FQGNSA. The CDR3 runs to 17 residues. Between the trimmed V and J ends, which lost 5 bases and 5 bases, there was a span of 24 bases. This chain's CDR3 is CASSQRDLSPARETQYF. The CDR3 region has the DNA TGTGCCAGCAGCCAACGGGATCTCAGCCCAGCCAGGGAGACCCAGTACTTC.

This chain links TRBV5-1 with TRBJ1-2; D call uncertain. The germline V gene has CDR1 SGHRS and CDR2 YFSETQ. The CDR3 extends over 14 amino acids. V shed 3 bases and J shed 6 bases, with 15 bases lying between them. CDR3 loop: CASSSSTLADGYTF. In DNA, the CDR3 is TGCGCCAGCAGCTCTAGCACTCTGGCCGATGGCTACACCTTC.

The V gene is TRBV6-2 or TRBV6-3, the J gene TRBJ2-5; TRBD2 aligns across 11 bases. Germline CDR1 MNHEY, CDR2 SVGEGT. V gave up 6 bases and J gave up 3 bases; unmatched junction bases: 9. The length of the CDR3 is 16 residues. CDR3 amino acids: CASSDPTSGGKETQYF. CDR3 in DNA: TGTGCCAGCAGCGACCCTACTAGCGGGGGAAAAGAGACCCAGTACTTC.

The chain combines TRBV30 with TRBJ2-7; D perhaps matches TRBD1 (5 bases). With 3 bases removed from V and 2 bases from J, the gap between germline ends came to 8 bases. CDR1 GTSNPN and CDR2 SVGIG come from the germline V gene (reference sequence). The CDR3 runs 12 residues. The CDR3 here is CAWRDTAYEQYF. The CDR3 DNA reads as TGTGCCTGGAGGGACACAGCCTACGAGCAGTACTTC.

V and J are TRBV2 and TRBJ1-6; D call uncertain. From germline, CDR1 is SNHLY and CDR2 FYNNEI. The CDR3 has 15 residues. V was trimmed by 4 bases and J by 4 bases, leaving 11 bases between them. The DNA of the CDR3 is TGTGCCAGCAGTGCAAGGCAGGCGTATAATTCACCCCTCCACTTT. It encodes CASSARQAYNSPLHF. The variable domain in full, with the rest retrieved from reference TRBV2 and TRBJ1-6, is EPEVTQTPSHQVTQMGQEVILRCVPISNHLYFYWYRQILGQKVEFLVSFYNNEISEKSEIFDDQFSVERPDGSNFTLKIRSTKLEDSAMYFCASSARQAYNSPLHFGNGTRLTVT.

The table lists this clone with a count of one. The chain couples TRBV5-8 to TRBJ1-2; 10 bases match TRBD1. Per the germline V gene, CDR1 is SGHTS and CDR2 is YDEGEE. CDR3 length: 14 amino acids. Unmatched junction bases numbered 8, after V lost 7 bases and J lost 5 bases. CDR3 DNA: TGTGCCAGCTCCTCGGGACAGGGGCCATATGGCTACACCTTC. Amino acids: CASSSGQGPYGYTF.

The chain is built from TRBV3-1 (or the pseudogene TRBV3-2) and TRBJ1-1; no firm D call. From germline, CDR1 is LGHDT and CDR2 YNNKEL (reference sequence). The germline V and J ends were trimmed by 1 base and 8 bases, with 17 bases remaining between them. The CDR3 length is 15 residues. CDR3 loop: CASSQVRLSRPEAFF. CDR3 nucleotide sequence: TGTGCCAGCAGCCAAGTGAGGCTCTCCCGTCCCGAAGCTTTCTTT.